This paragraph reports one T cell receptor beta chain. The sample holds a few counts of this clone. It lacks a known antigen. Base qualities are missing; no much larger clone stands one base away. The immunoSEQ Assay, a bias-controlled multiplex PCR, was used to amplify TCRbeta CDR3 regions from genomic DNA. As for how the authors treated the data: Nucleated cell counts per sample were estimated from amplification of reference gene primers within the assay. Sequence reads were collapsed and filtered to measure the absolute abundance of every unique TCRbeta CDR3 rearrangement. For each sample, productive Simpson clonality was calculated as the square root of Simpson's diversity index over productive rearrangements. Not all clones reach the TCRdb copy of this immuneACCESS table, which keeps in-frame sequences only. Checked studies attribute under half of the gap to unresolved V genes and leave the rest unexplained. The DNA was the basis for D and trimming; V, J and clone size are from that table. Counted in this sample were about 360,000 clones; about 90% of them appeared once. The biggest ten clones account for under 1.5% of the sample.

This specimen comes from a study of blood T cell repertoires in COVID-19 (dated by TCRdb to 2018 to 2021). Regarding the study in general: The collaborator samples originated in the United States, Italy and Spain and spanned the acute and convalescent phases of COVID-19. Deeply sampled blood TCRbeta repertoires from subjects exposed to, actively infected with, or recovered from COVID-19 were included in the dataset. Where available, HLA class I and class II types were taken from metadata supplied by the sample provider and were not determined by assay-based typing. The prospective study material was composed of cDNA or gDNA derived from T cells, B-cell-depleted T cells, or PBMCs. The samples were drawn from two sources: the first 160 participants of the ongoing ImmuneRACE study, and 1,200 or so subjects contributed by 6 global collaborators. The repertoires were made available in a free public database intended to serve as a resource for research on the immune response to SARS-CoV-2. A de-identified subject ID, COVID-19 status, age in years and sex were almost always included in the sample metadata. General study outcomes and caveats: Clinical and demographic metadata were provided uncurated, with the amount varying by source and participant.

Enrolling through a virtual design, the prospective study's participants ranged in age from roughly 18 to 89 years and lived across 20 to 25 United States geographic areas. Cohort assignment in the prospective study relied on participant-reported clinical history from a screening survey and a study questionnaire. Recovered participants in ImmuneRACE Cohort 3 were defined by two consecutive negative NP/OP PCR tests, clearance by a healthcare professional, or resolution of symptoms. Each participant in the prospective study had whole blood, serum and a nasopharyngeal or oropharyngeal swab collected by mobile phlebotomists. Additional blood draws and questionnaires over an approximately two-month period could optionally be provided by prospective study participants. Blood samples from the prospective study were shipped frozen or at room temperature prior to DNA extraction. There are 11 amino acids in the CDR3, from cysteine to phenylalanine inclusive. Only the CDR3 portion is preserved as DNA: 33 bases, with reading frame beginning at the first base. Looking up the germline V gene (reference sequence) yields CDR1 DFQATT and CDR2 SNEGSKA. The V and J ends are trimmed by 3 bases and 8 bases, leaving 10 bases between them.

The sequenced material came from PBMCs or T cells enriched from blood (not recorded which). The TCR sequence derives from a man aged 25-45 years who had recovered from COVID-19. The rearrangement joined TRBV20-1 to TRBJ1-2; TRBD1 is perhaps the D gene, given 5 matching bases. The nucleotide sequence reads TGCAGTGCTAGCCTCGCAGGGGGCTACACCTTC. This is translated as CSASLAGGYTF.